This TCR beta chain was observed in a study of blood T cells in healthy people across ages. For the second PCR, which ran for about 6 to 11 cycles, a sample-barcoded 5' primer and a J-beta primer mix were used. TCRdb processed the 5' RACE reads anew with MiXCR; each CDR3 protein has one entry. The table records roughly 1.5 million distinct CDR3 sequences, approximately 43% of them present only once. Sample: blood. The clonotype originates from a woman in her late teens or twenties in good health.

CDR3 sequence: CASTRPDRTLEHTGELFF. For the CDR3, the DNA is TGTGCCAGCACCAGACCGGACAGGACACTTGAACATACCGGGGAGCTGTTTTTT. The chain uses TRBV6-1 and TRBJ2-2; 7 bases align to TRBD1. The junction had 19 bases not matched to a gene; V was cut back by 7 bases and J by 5 bases. Per germline, CDR1 MNHNS and CDR2 SASEGT. The CDR3 totals 18 residues.